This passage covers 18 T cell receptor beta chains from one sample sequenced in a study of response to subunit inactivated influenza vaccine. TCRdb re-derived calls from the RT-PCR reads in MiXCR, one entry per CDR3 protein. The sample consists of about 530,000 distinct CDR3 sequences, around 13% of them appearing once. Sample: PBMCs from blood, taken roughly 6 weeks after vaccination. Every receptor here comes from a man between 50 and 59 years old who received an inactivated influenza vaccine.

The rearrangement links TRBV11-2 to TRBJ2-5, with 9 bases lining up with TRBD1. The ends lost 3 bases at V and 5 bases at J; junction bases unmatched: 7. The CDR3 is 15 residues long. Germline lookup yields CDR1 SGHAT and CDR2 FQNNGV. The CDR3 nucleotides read TGTGCCAGCAGCTTGTCGGGACAGGGTTTGGAGACCCAGTACTTC. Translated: CASSLSGQGLETQYF.

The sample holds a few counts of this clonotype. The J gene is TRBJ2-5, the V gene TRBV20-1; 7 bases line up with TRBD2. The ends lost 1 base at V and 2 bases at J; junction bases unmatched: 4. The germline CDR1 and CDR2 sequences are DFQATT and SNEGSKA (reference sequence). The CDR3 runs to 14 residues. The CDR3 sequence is CSARAPGGQETQYF. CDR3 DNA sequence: TGCAGTGCTAGAGCCCCGGGAGGACAAGAGACCCAGTACTTC.

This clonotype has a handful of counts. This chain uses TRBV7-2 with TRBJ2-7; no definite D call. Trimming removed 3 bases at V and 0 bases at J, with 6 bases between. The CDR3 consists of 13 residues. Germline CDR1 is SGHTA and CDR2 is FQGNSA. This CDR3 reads CASSFAVSYEQYF. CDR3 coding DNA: TGTGCCAGCAGCTTCGCAGTCTCCTACGAGCAGTACTTC.

This CDR3 is CASRPLGQGAYEQYF. For the CDR3, the DNA is TGTGCCAGCAGACCCTTGGGACAGGGGGCTTACGAGCAGTACTTC. The chain recombines TRBV6-1 with TRBJ2-7, with TRBD1 matching over 12 bases. The CDR3 is 15 amino acids. V shed 6 bases, J shed 4 bases, and the junction held 7 bases outside the gene matches. Germline CDR1 reads MNHNS; CDR2 reads SASEGT.

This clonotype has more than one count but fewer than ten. The DNA for the CDR3 is TGTGCCAGCAGTTTCTCCGGTAGTAGCAATCAGCCCCAGCATTTT. This sequence encodes CASSFSGSSNQPQHF. The V call is TRBV12-3 or TRBV12-4, the J call TRBJ1-5; D gene ambiguous. Deletions cut 3 bases from V and 0 bases from J, with 9 bases between. The CDR3 length is 15 residues.

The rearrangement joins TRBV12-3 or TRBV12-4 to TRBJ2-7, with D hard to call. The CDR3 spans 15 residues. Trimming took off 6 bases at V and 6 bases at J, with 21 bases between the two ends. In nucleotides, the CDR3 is TGTGCCAGCAGAGATCTTCTTAAGCCCGTCTCCGAGCAGTACTTC. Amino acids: CASRDLLKPVSEQYF.

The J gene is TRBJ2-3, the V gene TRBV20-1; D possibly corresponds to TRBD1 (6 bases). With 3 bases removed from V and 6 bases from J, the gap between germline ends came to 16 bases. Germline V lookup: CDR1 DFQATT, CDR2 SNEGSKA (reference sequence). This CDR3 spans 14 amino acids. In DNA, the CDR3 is TGCAGTGCTAGCAGGGGTACCCCAAAGGATACGCAGTATTTT. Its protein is CSASRGTPKDTQYF.

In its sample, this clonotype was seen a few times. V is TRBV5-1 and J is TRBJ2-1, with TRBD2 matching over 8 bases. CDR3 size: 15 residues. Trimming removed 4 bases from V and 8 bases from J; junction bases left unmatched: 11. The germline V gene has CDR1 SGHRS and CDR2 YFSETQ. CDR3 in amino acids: CASSPVASGSDEQFF. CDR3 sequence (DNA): TGCGCCAGCAGCCCCGTTGCTAGCGGGTCCGATGAGCAGTTCTTC.

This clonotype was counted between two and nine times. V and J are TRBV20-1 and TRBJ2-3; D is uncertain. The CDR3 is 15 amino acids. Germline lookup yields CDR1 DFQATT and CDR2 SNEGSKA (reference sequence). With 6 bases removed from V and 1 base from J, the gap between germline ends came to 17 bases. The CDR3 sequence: CSALRVGLGTDTQYF. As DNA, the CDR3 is TGCAGTGCCCTTAGAGTGGGGTTGGGCACAGATACGCAGTATTTT.

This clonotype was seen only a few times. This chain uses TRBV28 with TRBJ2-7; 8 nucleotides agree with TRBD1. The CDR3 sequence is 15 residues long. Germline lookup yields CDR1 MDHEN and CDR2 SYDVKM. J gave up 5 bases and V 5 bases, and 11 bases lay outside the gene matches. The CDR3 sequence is CASSPRDRPAHEQYF. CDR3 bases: TGTGCCAGCAGTCCCCGGGACAGGCCGGCCCACGAGCAGTACTTC.

This CDR3 is CARSPGPQNEQYF. The CDR3 nucleotides are TGTGCCAGGAGCCCCGGGCCCCAGAACGAGCAGTACTTC. The chain joins TRBV5-6 to TRBJ2-7; D is undetermined. Germline V gives CDR1 SGHDT, CDR2 YYEEEE. Trimming left V 8 bases short and J 5 bases short, with 17 bases between. The CDR3 totals 13 residues. The full variable domain, with the rest looked up from reference TRBV5-6 and TRBJ2-7, is DAGVTQSPTHLIKTRGQQVTLRCSPKSGHDTVSWYQQALGQGPQFIFQYYEEEERQRGNFPDRFSGHQFPNYSSELNVNALLLGDSALYLCARSPGPQNEQYFGPGTRLTVT.

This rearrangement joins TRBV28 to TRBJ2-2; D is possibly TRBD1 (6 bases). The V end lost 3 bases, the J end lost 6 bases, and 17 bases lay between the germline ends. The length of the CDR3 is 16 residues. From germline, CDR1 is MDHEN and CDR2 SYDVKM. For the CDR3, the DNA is TGTGCCAGCAGTTTGGTGGCAGGGGAAGGTTCCGGGGAGCTGTTTTTT. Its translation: CASSLVAGEGSGELFF.

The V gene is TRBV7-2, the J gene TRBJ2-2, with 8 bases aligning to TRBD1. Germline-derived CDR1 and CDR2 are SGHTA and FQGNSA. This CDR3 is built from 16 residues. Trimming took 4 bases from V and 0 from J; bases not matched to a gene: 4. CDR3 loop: CASSSQGVPNTGELFF. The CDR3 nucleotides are TGTGCCAGCAGCTCACAGGGGGTACCGAACACCGGGGAGCTGTTTTTT.

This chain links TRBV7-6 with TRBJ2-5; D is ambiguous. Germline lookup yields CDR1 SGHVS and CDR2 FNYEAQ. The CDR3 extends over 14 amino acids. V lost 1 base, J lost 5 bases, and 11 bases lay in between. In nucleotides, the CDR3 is TGTGCCAGCAGCTTAGTTGTCGTCCAGGAGACCCAGTACTTC. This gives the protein CASSLVVVQETQYF.

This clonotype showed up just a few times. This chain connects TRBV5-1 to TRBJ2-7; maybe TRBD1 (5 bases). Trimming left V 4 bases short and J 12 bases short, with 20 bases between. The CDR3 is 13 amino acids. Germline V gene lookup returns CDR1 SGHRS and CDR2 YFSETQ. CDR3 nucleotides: TGCGCCAGCAGCCAGACATTCCAGGGCCACGGGTACTTC. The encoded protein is CASSQTFQGHGYF.

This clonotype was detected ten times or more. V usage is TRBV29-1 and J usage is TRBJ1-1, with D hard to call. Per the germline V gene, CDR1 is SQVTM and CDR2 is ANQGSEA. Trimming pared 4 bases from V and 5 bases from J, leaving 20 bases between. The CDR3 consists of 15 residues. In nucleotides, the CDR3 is TGCAGCGTTGTCCGGCCGATGGGGTATCGGACTGAAGCTTTCTTT. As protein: CSVVRPMGYRTEAFF.

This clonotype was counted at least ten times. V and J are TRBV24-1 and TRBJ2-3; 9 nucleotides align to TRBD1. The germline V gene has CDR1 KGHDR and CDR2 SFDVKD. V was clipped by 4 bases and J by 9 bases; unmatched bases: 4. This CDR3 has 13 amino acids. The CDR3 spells CATSEPTGGTQYF. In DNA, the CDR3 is TGTGCCACCAGTGAACCGACAGGGGGAACGCAGTATTTT.

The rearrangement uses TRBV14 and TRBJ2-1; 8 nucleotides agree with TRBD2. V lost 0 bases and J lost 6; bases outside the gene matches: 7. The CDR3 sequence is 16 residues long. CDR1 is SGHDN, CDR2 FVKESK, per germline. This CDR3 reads CASSQDRGGRGNEQFF. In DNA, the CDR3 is TGTGCCAGCAGCCAAGATCGCGGGGGGAGAGGCAATGAGCAGTTCTTC. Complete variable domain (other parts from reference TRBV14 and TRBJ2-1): EAGVTQFPSHSVIEKGQTVTLRCDPISGHDNLYWYRRVMGKEIKFLLHFVKESKQDESGMPNNRFLAERTGGTYSTLKVQPAELEDSGVYFCASSQDRGGRGNEQFFGPGTRLTVL.